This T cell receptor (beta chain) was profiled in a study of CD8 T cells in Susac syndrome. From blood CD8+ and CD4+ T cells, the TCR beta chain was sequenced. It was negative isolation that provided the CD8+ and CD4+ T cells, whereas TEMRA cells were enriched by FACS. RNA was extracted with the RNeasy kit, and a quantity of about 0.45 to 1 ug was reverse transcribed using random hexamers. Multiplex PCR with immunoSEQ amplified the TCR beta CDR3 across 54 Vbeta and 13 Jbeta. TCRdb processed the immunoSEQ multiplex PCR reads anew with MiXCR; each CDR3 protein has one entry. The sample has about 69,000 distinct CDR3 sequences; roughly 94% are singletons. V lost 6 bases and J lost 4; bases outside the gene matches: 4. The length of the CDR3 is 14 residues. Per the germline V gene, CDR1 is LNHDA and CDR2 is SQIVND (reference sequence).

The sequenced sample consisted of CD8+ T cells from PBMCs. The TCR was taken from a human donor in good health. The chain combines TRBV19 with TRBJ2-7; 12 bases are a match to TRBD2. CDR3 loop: CASSPGLAGYEQYF. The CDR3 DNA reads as TGTGCCAGTAGCCCGGGACTAGCGGGTTACGAGCAGTACTTC.